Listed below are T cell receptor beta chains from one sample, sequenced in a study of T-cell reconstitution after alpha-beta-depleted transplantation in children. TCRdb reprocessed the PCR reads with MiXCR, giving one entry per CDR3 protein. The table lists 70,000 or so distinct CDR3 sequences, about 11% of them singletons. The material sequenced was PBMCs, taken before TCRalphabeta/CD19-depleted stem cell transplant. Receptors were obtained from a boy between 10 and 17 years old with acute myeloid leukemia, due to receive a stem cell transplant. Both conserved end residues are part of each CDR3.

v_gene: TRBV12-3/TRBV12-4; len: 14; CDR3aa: CASSSEQLNQPQHF
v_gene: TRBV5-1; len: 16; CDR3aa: CASSFRTGSSGNTIYF
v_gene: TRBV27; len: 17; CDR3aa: CASRSYGDQIAKNIQYF
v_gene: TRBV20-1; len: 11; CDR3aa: CSASTGLTQYF
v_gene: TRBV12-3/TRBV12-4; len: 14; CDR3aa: CASSFLVGRGEQFF
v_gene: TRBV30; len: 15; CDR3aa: CAWNEGTGYNQPQHF
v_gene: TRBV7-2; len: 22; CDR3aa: CASTGAQRGQNGRSSSTDTQYF
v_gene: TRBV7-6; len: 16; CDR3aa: CASSFTGGRRQETQYF
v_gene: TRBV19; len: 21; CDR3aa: CASSTYFSGRTNSTHSNIQYF
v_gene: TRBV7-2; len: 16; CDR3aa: CASSSPSGGGGTEAFF
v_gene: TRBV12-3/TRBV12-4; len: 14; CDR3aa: CASSLPIAKNIQYF
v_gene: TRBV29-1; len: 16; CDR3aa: CSVEDQGQGARETQYF
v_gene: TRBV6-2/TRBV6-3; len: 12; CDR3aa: CASSGIFRGYTF
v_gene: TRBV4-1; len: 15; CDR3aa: CASSLWTGNNNEQFF
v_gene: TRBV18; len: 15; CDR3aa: CASSPASGELYEQYF
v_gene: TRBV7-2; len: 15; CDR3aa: CASSLGQYYNSPLHF
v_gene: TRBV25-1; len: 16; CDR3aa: CASSVPGQGRQETQYF
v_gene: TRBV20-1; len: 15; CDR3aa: CSASSQAGQGDIQYF
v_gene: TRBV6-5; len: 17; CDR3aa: CASSPNPRLAGGDEQFF
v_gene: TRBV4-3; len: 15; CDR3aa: CASSQDAGDYTEAFF
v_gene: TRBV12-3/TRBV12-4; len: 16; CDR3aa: CASSSGTSGATGELFF
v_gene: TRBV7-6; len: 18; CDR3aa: CASSLKKWPGGLNTEAFF
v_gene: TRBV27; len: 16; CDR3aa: CASSKGTIPGNQPQHF
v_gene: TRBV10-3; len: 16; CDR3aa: CAISAVRGEGTDTQYF
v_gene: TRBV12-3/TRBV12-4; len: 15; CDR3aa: CASSRTASKGEKLFF
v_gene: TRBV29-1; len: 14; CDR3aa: CSVTSGVAKNIQYF
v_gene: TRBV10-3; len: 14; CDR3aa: CAMGPGGDSYEQYF
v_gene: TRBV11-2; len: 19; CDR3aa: CASSRVLDRGLYSNQPQHF
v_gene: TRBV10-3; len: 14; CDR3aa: CAIRTSGIADTQYF
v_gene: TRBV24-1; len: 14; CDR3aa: CATHGTGGTGELFF
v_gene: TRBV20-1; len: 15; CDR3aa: CSARTTGAPLDEQFF
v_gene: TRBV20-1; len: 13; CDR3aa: CSAGGLHPDTQYF
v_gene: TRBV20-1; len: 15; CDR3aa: CSASRSGSRSDTQYF
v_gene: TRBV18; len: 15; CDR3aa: CASSPFGGSNTEAFF
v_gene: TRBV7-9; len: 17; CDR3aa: CASSPPTSGRITREQYF
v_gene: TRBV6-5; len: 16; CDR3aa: CASSYSFAGGLDTQYF
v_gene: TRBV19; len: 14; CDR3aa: CASSISIPTDTQYF
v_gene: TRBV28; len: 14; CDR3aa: CASSQPLPNTEAFF
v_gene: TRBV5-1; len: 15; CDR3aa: CASSLGQGAWETQYF
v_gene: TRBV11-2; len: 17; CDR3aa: CASSLEFLAGTYNEQFF
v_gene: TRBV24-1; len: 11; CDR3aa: CATSDLRELFF
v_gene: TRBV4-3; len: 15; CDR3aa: CASSLGLAGAREQFF
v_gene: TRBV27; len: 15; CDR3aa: CASSLGGGADNEQFF
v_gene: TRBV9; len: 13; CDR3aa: CASSVSVNQPQHF
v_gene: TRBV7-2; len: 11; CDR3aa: CASSFRYEQYF
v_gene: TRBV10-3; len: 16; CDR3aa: CAIGGGPLRSYNEQFF
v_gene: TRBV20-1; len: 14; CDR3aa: CSARDKAGQWGYTF
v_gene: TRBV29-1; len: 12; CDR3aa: CSVGAEGKKLFF
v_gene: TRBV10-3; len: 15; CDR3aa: CAIKGGGREPYEQYF
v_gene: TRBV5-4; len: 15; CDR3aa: CASRKGPSGAGELFF
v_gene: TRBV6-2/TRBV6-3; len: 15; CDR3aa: CASTHRIQVDNEQFF
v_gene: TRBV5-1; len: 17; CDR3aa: CASRGRSGEGQYNEQFF